A selection of T cell receptor beta chains follows, all from one sample in a study of cytomegalovirus exposure and HLA in healthy donors. Libraries were prepared by immunoSEQ multiplex PCR; TCRdb keeps only in-frame clonotypes and omits some of them. The repertoire holds about 140,000 clones, with 73% as singletons. Sequencing used PBMCs. The receptors here all came from a human donor in good health. Both conserved end residues are trimmed from each CDR3. The size entry is marked missing in some rows and otherwise reads once, few, many or a size class.

size: NA
J: TRBJ1-2
V: TRBV28
CDR3: ASSRTGLYGYT

size: NA
J: TRBJ2-2
V: TRBV5-1
CDR3: ASSLAGQSTGELF

size: NA
J: TRBJ2-5
V: TRBV7-9
CDR3: ASSLGSQETQY

size: NA
J: TRBJ1-2
V: TRBV4-2
CDR3: ASSHSPQGRKRGYT

size: once
J: TRBJ1-1
V: TRBV29-1
CDR3: SVEQGARTEAF

size: few
J: TRBJ2-7
V: TRBV11-3
CDR3: ASSLGGLAYEQY

size: NA
J: TRBJ1-2
V: TRBV5-1
CDR3: ASSDSWGGSGYT

size: NA
J: TRBJ2-2
V: TRBV9
CDR3: ASSAGGTKANTGELF

size: NA
J: TRBJ2-3
V: TRBV7-2
CDR3: ASAPRRGTEDTQY

size: NA
J: TRBJ2-1
V: TRBV9
CDR3: ASSVARASGSYNEQF

size: NA
J: TRBJ2-7
V: TRBV5-6
CDR3: ASSFGVRYEQY

size: NA
J: TRBJ2-3
V: TRBV7-2
CDR3: ASSLGGTSTDTQY

size: NA
J: TRBJ2-3
V: TRBV29-1
CDR3: SVEDQLAGGLTDTQY

size: NA
J: TRBJ1-1
V: TRBV28
CDR3: ASSAYGQNTEAF

size: NA
J: TRBJ2-3
V: TRBV5-1
CDR3: ASSPERGTDTQY

size: NA
J: TRBJ2-7
V: TRBV6-1
CDR3: ASSEAQDSYEQY

size: NA
J: TRBJ1-1
V: TRBV9
CDR3: ASSVDSWNTEAF

size: NA
J: TRBJ1-5
V: TRBV6-6
CDR3: ASSPQYFQPQH

size: NA
J: TRBJ1-2
V: TRBV19
CDR3: ASGRFGVNYGYT

size: NA
J: TRBJ2-3
V: TRBV9
CDR3: ASSARQGMDLTDTQY

size: NA
J: TRBJ2-1
V: TRBV6-6
CDR3: ASSYAGGSYNEQF

size: NA
J: TRBJ1-1
V: TRBV30
CDR3: AWGGPTGNTEAF

size: few
J: TRBJ1-5
V: TRBV5-6
CDR3: ASSLSFRGNQPQH

size: NA
J: TRBJ1-1
V: TRBV5-1
CDR3: ASSFYGPGTEAF

size: NA
J: TRBJ2-7
V: TRBV15
CDR3: ATSRARGTSGGFEQY

size: NA
J: TRBJ2-7
V: TRBV5-6
CDR3: ASSRGFRAAEQY

size: NA
J: TRBJ2-7
V: TRBV4-1
CDR3: ASSLRTGGFYEQY

size: NA
J: TRBJ2-1
V: TRBV18
CDR3: ASSPGSGGDYNEQF

size: NA
J: TRBJ2-7
V: TRBV5-1
CDR3: ASSLGQGGDEQY

size: NA
J: TRBJ2-3
V: TRBV29-1
CDR3: SALQGDTQY

size: NA
J: TRBJ2-7
V: TRBV27
CDR3: ASSLLREGRDNYEQY

size: NA
J: TRBJ2-1
V: TRBV5-1
CDR3: ASSYEGGYNEQF

size: NA
J: TRBJ1-5
V: TRBV10-1
CDR3: ASGGQIYSNQPQH

size: NA
J: TRBJ1-4
V: TRBV18
CDR3: ASSSSEALF

size: NA
J: TRBJ1-3
V: TRBV11-2
CDR3: ASSLNPGRTGNTIY

size: NA
J: TRBJ2-7
V: TRBV13
CDR3: ASSKTGKSSEQY

size: once
J: TRBJ2-3
V: TRBV4-1
CDR3: ASSHQGDTQY

size: NA
J: TRBJ2-1
V: TRBV6-6
CDR3: ASSYYPRLAERQQF

size: NA
J: TRBJ2-3
V: TRBV27
CDR3: ASPRWHITDTQY

size: once
J: TRBJ2-3
V: TRBV5-6
CDR3: ASSYPGTGHSSTDTQY

size: NA
J: TRBJ2-2
V: TRBV7-2
CDR3: ASSWSPLAGGATGELF

size: NA
J: TRBJ2-3
V: TRBV4-1
CDR3: ASRIRLAAGTDTQY

size: NA
J: TRBJ2-1
V: TRBV27
CDR3: ACGYSGSYNEQF

size: NA
J: TRBJ1-1
V: TRBV11-2
CDR3: ASSFNMNTEAF

size: NA
J: TRBJ1-4
V: TRBV6-5
CDR3: ASSRGSLGEKLF

size: NA
J: TRBJ1-1
V: TRBV6-5
CDR3: ASSPRGGTEAF

size: NA
J: TRBJ2-7
V: TRBV7-7
CDR3: ASSLAGLAGGAYEQY

size: few
J: TRBJ2-6
V: TRBV5-1
CDR3: ASSSRQSGANVLT

size: NA
J: TRBJ2-7
V: TRBV10-3
CDR3: AISALNEQY

size: NA
J: TRBJ1-2
V: TRBV6-1
CDR3: ASSKGLYGYT

size: NA
J: TRBJ2-7
V: TRBV2
CDR3: ASSEYLSYEQY

size: NA
J: TRBJ2-1
V: TRBV2
CDR3: ASSAEAYYNEQF

size: NA
J: TRBJ1-4
V: TRBV2
CDR3: ASSEGTGREKLF

size: NA
J: TRBJ2-1
V: TRBV7-3
CDR3: ASSATGDPGQF

size: few
J: TRBJ1-6
V: TRBV6-5
CDR3: ASSYSIPGPLH

size: NA
J: TRBJ1-5
V: TRBV5-1
CDR3: ASPTRGQDLGINSSQH

size: NA
J: TRBJ2-2
V: TRBV11-2
CDR3: ASSSRWLAGVRELF